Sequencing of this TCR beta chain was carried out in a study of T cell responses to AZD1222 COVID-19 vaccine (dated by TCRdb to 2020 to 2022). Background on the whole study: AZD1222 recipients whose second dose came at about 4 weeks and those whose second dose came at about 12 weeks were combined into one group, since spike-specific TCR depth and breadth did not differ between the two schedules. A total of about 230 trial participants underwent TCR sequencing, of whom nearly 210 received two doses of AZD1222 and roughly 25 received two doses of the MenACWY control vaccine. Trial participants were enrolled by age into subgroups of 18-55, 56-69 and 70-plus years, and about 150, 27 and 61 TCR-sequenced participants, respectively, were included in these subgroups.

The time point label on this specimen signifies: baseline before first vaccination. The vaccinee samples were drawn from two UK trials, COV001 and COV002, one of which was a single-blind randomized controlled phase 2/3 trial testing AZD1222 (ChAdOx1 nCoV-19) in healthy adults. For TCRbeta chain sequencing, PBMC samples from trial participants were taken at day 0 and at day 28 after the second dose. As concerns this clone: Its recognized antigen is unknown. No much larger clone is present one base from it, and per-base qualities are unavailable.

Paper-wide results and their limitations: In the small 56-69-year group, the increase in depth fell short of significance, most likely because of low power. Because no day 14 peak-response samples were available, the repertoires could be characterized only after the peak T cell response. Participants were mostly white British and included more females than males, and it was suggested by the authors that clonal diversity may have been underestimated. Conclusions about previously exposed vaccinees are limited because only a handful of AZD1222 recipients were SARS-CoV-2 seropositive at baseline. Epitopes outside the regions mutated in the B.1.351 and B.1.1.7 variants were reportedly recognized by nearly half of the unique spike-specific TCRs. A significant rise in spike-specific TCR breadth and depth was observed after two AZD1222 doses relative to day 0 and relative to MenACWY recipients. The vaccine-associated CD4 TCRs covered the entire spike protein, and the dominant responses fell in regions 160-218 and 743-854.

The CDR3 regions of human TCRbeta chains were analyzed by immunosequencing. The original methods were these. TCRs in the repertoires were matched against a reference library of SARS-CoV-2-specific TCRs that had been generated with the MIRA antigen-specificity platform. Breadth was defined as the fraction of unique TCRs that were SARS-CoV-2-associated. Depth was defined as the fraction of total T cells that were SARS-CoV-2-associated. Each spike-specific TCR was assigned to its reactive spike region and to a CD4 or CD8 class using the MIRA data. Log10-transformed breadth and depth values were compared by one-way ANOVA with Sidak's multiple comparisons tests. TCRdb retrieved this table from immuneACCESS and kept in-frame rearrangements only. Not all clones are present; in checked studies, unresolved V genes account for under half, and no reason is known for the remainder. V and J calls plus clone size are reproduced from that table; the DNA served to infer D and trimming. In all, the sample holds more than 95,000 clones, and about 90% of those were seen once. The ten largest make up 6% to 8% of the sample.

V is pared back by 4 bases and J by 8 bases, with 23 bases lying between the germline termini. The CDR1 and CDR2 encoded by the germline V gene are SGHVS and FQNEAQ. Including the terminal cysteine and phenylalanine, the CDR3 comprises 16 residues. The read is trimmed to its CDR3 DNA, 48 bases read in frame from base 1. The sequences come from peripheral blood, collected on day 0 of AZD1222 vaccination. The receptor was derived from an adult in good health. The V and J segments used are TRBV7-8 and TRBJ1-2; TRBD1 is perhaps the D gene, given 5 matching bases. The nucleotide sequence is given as TGTGCCAGCAGCTACGGATCCGGGACGGTCATAGGCGGCTACACCTTC. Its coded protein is CASSYGSGTVIGGYTF.